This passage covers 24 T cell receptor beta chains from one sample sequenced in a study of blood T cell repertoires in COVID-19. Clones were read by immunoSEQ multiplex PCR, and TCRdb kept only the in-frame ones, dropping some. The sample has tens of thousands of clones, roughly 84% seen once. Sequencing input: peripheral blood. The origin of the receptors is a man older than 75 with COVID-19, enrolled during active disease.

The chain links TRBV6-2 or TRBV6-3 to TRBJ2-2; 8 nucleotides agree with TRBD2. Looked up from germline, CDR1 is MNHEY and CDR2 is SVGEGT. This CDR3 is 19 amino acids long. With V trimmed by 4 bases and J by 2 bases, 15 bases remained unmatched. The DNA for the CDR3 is TGTGCCAGCAGTTCGAGGGGGTTCTCGGGACTAGTTAACACCGGGGAGCTGTTTTTT. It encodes CASSSRGFSGLVNTGELFF.

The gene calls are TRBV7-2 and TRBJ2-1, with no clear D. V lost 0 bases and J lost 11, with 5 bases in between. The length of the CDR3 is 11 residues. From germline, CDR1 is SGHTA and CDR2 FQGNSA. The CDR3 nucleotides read TGTGCCAGCAGCTTAGCGAGGAAGCAGTTCTTC. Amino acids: CASSLARKQFF.

The CDR3 is CASSRTSTGTYEQYF. DNA for the CDR3: TGCGCCAGCAGCCGAACATCGACAGGGACCTACGAGCAGTACTTC. V usage is TRBV5-1 and J usage is TRBJ2-7, with 7 bases matching TRBD1. The CDR3 totals 15 residues. V was clipped by 4 bases and J by 2 bases; unmatched bases: 9. Germline V lookup: CDR1 SGHRS, CDR2 YFSETQ.

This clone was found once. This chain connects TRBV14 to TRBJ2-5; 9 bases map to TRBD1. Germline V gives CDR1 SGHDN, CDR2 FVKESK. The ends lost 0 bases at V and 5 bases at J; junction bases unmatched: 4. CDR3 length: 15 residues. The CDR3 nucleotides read TGTGCCAGCAGCCAAGACGTCGGACAGGGGGAGACCCAGTACTTC. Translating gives CASSQDVGQGETQYF.

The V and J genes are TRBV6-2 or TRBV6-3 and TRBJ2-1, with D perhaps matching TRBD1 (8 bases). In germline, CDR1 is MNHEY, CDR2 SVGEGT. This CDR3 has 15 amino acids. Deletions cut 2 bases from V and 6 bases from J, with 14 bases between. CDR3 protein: CASSYPHRGGNEQFF. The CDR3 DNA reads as TGTGCCAGCAGTTACCCACACAGGGGGGGCAATGAGCAGTTCTTC.

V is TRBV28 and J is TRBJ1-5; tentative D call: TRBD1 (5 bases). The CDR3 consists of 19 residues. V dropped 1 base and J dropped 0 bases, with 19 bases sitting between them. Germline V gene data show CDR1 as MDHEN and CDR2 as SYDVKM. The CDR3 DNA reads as TGTGCCAGCAGTTTATTCCTTGTGCCCCGGGGGGATAGCAATCAGCCCCAGCATTTT. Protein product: CASSLFLVPRGDSNQPQHF.

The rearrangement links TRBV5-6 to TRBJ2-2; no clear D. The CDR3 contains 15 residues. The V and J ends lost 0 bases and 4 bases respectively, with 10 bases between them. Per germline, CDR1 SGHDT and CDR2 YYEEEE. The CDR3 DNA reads TGTGCCAGCAGCTTGGACATCTTTGTCACCGGGGAGCTGTTTTTT. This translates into CASSLDIFVTGELFF.

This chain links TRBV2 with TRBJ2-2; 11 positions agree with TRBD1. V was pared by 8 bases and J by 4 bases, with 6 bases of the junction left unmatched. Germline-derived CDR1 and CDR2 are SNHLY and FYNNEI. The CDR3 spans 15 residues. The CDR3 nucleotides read TGTGCCAGCGTCAGAGGGACAGGGGGCACCGGGGAGCTGTTTTTT. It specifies CASVRGTGGTGELFF.

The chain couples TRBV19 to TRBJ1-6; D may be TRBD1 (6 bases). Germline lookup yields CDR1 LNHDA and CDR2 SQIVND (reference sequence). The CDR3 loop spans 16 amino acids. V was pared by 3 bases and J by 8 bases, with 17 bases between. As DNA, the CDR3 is TGTGCCAGTAGTATCTCAGGGGCCTCCGGCGATTCACCCCTCCACTTT. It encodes CASSISGASGDSPLHF.

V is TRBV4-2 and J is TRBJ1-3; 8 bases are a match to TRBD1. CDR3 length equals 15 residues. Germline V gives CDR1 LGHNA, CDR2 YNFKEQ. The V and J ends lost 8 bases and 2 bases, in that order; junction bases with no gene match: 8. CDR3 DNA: TGTGCCAGCGTCCGTGGACAGGGAACTGGAAACACCATATATTTT. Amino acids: CASVRGQGTGNTIYF.

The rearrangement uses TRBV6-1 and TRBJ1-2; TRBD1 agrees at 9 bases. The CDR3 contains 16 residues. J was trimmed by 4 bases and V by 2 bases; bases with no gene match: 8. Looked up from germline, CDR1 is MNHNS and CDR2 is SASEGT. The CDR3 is CASSEITGGAAYGYTF. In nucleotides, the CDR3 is TGTGCCAGCAGTGAAATCACAGGGGGCGCTGCCTATGGCTACACCTTC.

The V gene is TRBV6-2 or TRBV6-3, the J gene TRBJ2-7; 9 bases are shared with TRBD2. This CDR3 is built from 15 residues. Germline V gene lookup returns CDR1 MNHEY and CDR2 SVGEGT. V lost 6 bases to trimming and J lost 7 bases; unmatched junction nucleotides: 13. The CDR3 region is CASSRSSGGSQEQYF. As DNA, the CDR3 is TGTGCCAGCAGCCGCTCCAGCGGGGGGTCCCAGGAGCAGTACTTC.

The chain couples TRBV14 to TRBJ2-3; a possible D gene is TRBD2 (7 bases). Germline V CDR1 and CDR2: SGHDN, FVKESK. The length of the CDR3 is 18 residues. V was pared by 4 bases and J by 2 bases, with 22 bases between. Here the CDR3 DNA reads TGTGCCAGCAGCCTCCCCCCAGTTTCCGGGGGGCACACAGATACGCAGTATTTT. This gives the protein CASSLPPVSGGHTDTQYF.

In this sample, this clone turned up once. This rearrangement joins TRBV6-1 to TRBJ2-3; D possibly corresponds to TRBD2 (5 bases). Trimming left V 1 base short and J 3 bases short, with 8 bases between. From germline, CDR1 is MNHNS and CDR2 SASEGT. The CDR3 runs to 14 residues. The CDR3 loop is CASSEVPGTDTQYF. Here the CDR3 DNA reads TGTGCCAGCAGTGAAGTCCCGGGGACAGATACGCAGTATTTT.

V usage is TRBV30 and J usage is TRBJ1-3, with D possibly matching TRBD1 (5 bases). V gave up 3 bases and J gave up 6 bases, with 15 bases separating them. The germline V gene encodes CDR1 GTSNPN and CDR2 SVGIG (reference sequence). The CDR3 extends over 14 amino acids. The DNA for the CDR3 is TGTGCCTGGAGGCGGGGCACGGGTATAAACACCATATATTTT. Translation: CAWRRGTGINTIYF. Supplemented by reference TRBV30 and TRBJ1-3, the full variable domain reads SQTIHQWPATLVQPVGSPLSLECTVEGTSNPNLYWYRQAAGRGLQLLFYSVGIGQISSEVPQNLSASRPQDRQFILSSKKLLLSDSGFYLCAWRRGTGINTIYFGEGSWLTVV.

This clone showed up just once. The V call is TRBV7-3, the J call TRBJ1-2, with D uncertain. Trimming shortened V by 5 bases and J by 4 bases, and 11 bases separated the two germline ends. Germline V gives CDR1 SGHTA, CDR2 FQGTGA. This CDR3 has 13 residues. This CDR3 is CASSRLVGYGYTF. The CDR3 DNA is TGTGCCAGCAGCCGACTCGTAGGCTATGGCTACACCTTC.

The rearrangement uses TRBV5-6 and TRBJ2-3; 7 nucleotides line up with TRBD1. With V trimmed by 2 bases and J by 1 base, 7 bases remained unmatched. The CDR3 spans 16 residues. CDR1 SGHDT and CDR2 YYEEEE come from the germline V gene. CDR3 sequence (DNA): TGTGCCAGCAGCTTCGCCGGGACAGATGGCACAGATACGCAGTATTTT. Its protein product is CASSFAGTDGTDTQYF.

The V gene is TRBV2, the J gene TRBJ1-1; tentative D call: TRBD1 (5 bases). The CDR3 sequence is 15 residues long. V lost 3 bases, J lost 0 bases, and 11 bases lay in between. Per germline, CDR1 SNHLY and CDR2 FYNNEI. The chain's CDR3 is CASSEAWGLNTEAFF. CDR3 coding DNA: TGTGCCAGCAGTGAGGCGTGGGGCCTGAACACTGAAGCTTTCTTT.

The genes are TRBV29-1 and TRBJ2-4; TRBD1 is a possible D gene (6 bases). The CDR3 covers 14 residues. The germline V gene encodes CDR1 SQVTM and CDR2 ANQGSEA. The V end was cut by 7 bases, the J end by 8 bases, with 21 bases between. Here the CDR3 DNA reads TGCAGCGCCGACATCGGGCAGGGGCAAGACATTCAGTACTTC. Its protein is CSADIGQGQDIQYF.

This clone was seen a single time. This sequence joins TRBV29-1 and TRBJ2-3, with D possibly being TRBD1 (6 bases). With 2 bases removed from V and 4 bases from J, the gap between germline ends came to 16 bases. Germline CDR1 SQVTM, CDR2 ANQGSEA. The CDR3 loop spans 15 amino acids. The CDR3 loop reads CSVESRDRSADTQYF. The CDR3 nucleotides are TGCAGCGTTGAATCCAGAGACAGGTCGGCAGATACGCAGTATTTT.

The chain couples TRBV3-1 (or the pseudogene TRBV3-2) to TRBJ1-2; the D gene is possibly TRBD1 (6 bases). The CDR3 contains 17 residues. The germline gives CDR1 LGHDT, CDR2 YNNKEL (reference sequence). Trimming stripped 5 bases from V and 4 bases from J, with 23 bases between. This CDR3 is CASSLGGVRASGYGYTF. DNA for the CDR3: TGTGCCAGCAGCTTAGGGGGGGTCAGGGCCTCGGGCTATGGCTACACCTTC.

The CDR3 coding sequence is TGTGCCAGCAAGGAGAGCGGGGATACGCAGTATTTT. Translating gives CASKESGDTQYF. The J gene is TRBJ2-3, the V gene TRBV9, with D possibly TRBD2 on 6 matching bases. The CDR3 extends over 12 amino acids. Deletions cut 6 bases from V and 6 bases from J, with 11 bases between. Germline CDR1 reads SGDLS; CDR2 reads YYNGEE.

CDR3 bases: TGTGCCAGCTCACCGGTGAGGGAAGACTACACCTTC. Amino acid sequence: CASSPVREDYTF. This rearrangement joins TRBV18 to TRBJ1-2; D gene unclear. CDR3 size: 12 residues. Germline CDR1 reads KGHSH; CDR2 reads LQKENI. Trimming removed 3 bases from V and 10 bases from J, with 12 bases in between.

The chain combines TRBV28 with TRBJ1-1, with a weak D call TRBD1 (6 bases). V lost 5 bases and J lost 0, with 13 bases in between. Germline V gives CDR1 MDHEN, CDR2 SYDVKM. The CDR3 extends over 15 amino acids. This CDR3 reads CASSQITGLNTEAFF. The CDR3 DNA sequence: TGTGCCAGCAGTCAAATTACAGGGTTGAACACTGAAGCTTTCTTT.